This T cell receptor beta chain was captured by sequencing in a study of T cells in Graves' hyperthyroidism and ophthalmopathy. Study conclusions and caveats: Expanded thyroid clonotypes (above 0.001) were mostly also found in blood.

This clonotype has at least ten counts. Its antigen is unidentified. The CDR3 extends over 16 amino acids. V was pared by 4 bases and J by 2 bases, with 6 bases of the junction left unmatched. The germline V gene has CDR1 KGHSH and CDR2 LQKENI. It was RNA transcripts that yielded the amplified TCR beta CDR3 regions. First-round RT-PCR targeting the TCR CDR3 was performed with the HTBI primer set. TCRdb processed the multiplex PCR reads anew with MiXCR; each CDR3 protein has one entry. The sample has 350,000 to 400,000 distinct CDR3 sequences; 15% to 20% are singletons. The patients, who ranged from 18 to 65 in age, presented with newly diagnosed hyperthyroidism lasting under 2 months. This sample holds PBMCs from less than 13 ml fresh peripheral blood.

The chain is built from TRBV18 and TRBJ1-1, with 11 bases identical to TRBD1. The clonotype was recovered from a woman in her late teens or twenties with Graves' hyperthyroidism. The sequenced sample consisted of blood. CDR3 in amino acids: CASSRPGTGGNTEAFF. The CDR3 DNA reads as TGTGCCAGCTCACGACCCGGGACAGGGGGAAACACTGAAGCTTTCTTT.